This T cell receptor (beta chain) originates from a study of blood T cell repertoires in COVID-19. About the research overall: The study drew acute and convalescent COVID-19 samples from the United States, Italy and Spain. PBMCs, B-cell-depleted T cells, or T cells provided the cDNA or gDNA that made up the material.

In the study's own analysis: By means of reference gene primer amplification, nucleated cell counts were estimated. Repertoires were generated with immunoSEQ multiplex PCR, while TCRdb's copy carries only in-frame clones and drops some. V and J calls and clone size follow that table, whereas D and trimming were derived from the DNA. Among 45,000 to 60,000 clones, about 88% were seen once, and the ten largest hold 1.6%. Trimming took 0 bases from V and 12 from J, leaving 9 bases between them. The CDR3 consists of 11 residues. CDR1 and CDR2 from the germline V gene are DFQATT and SNEGSKA (reference sequence).

Sequencing used peripheral blood. V and J are TRBV20-1 and TRBJ2-1, with D perhaps matching TRBD2 (5 bases). This receptor was obtained from a man in his 60s with acute or convalescent COVID-19. This chain's CDR3 is CSARDNRGQFF. CDR3 sequence (DNA): TGCAGTGCTAGAGATAACCGGGGGCAGTTCTTC.